This TCR beta chain is from a study of blood T cell repertoires in COVID-19. In the study's own analysis: Using reference gene primer amplification, nucleated cell counts were estimated. The repertoire was sequenced with immunoSEQ multiplex PCR; TCRdb's copy has only in-frame clones and lacks some. Clone size and V and J calls were adopted from that table, with D and trimming inferred from the DNA. The top ten hold 10% of the sample, which has over 120,000 clones, more than 65% seen once. CDR3 size: 13 residues. Trimming removed 5 bases from V and 3 bases from J, with 10 bases in between. CDR1 and CDR2 from the germline V gene are LNHDA and SQIVND (reference sequence).

The sequence was collected from a man in his 60s with active or convalescent COVID-19. The chain is built from TRBV19 and TRBJ1-2, with D hard to call. Specimen: peripheral blood. CDR3 DNA: TGTGCCAGTAGTTGGCAGGCCGACTATGGCTACACCTTC. Translating it yields CASSWQADYGYTF.